In its sample, the clone carrying this TCR beta chain was seen many times. Regarding time point: patch test 3, about 24 weeks after DPC sensitization. Stated treatment: therapeutic diphenylcyclopropenone sensitization with weekly scalp DPC. As handled by the study authors: Samples had a median of 95,638 TCRs, ranging about 20,000 to 700,000. TCRdb re-called the RACE reads with MiXCR, one entry per CDR3 protein. The V and J calls, along with clone size, are taken from TCRdb and not from the paper's own processing. The sample carries some 32,000 distinct CDR3 sequences, 4.5% to 7.5% recorded once. CDR1 is MGHDK and CDR2 is SYGVNS in the germline V gene. V lost 1 base, J lost 7 bases, and 11 bases lay in between. This CDR3 spans 15 amino acids. The data were obtained in a study of human T cells and chemical hapten exposure.

The TCR was taken from a man aged 25 to 40 with alopecia areata. Some clones in this sample may be carry-over from other donors' samples. The sequencing here drew on whole blood, taken in connection with sensitization to the hapten diphenylcyclopropenone (DPC). This rearrangement joins TRBV25-1 to TRBJ1-6; D may be TRBD1 (5 bases). The CDR3 region is CASSESSQGNSPLHF. The CDR3 DNA is TGTGCCAGCAGTGAATCGAGTCAGGGAAATTCACCCCTCCACTTT.